This T cell receptor (beta chain) emerged from a study of T cells in Graves' hyperthyroidism and ophthalmopathy. The table lists this clonotype with many counts. Deletions cut 6 bases from V and 5 bases from J, with 11 bases between. The CDR3 is made up of 12 amino acids. The V gene's germline CDR1 is KGHSH and CDR2 LQKENI. TCR beta CDR3 regions were amplified from RNA. TCR CDR3 regions were first amplified by RT-PCR with HTBI primers. TCRdb used MiXCR to reprocess the multiplex PCR reads, holding one entry per CDR3 protein. The sample includes roughly 740,000 distinct CDR3 sequences, about a sixth of them seen just once.

The specimen sequenced was blood. This clonotype originated in a man younger than 35 with Graves' hyperthyroidism. The chain uses TRBV18 and TRBJ2-7, with D perhaps matching TRBD1 or TRBD2 (5 bases each). The DNA for the CDR3 is TGTGCCAGCTCTCGGGACGCAGACGAGCAGTACTTC. Its translation: CASSRDADEQYF.